The present entry profiles one T cell receptor beta chain with its context. Its matching antigen is unknown. This entry comes from a study of cytotoxic CD8 clonotypes in ibrutinib-treated CLL. Points from the study as a whole: Clonality was elevated at ibrutinib response and had returned toward baseline at progression. T-cell clonality at baseline went above that of age-matched healthy donors and rose and fell with circulating CD8+ T-cell counts. In sustained-remission versus progressing patients, sampling times differed.

Targeted sequencing depth ranged from 1 in 200,000 to 1 in 1 million T cells. Profiling relied on immunoSEQ multiplex PCR, and the TCRdb table lists in-frame clones only, not all of them. The sample carries 55,000 to 60,000 clones, 50% to 60% recorded once. V lost 4 bases to trimming and J lost 5 bases; unmatched junction nucleotides: 4. From germline, CDR1 is SGHVS and CDR2 FQNEAQ. The CDR3 has 13 residues. The receptor was isolated from a human donor with chronic lymphocytic leukemia. This chain uses TRBV7-8 with TRBJ2-7, with 8 nucleotides matching TRBD1. The specimen was PBMCs, collected at disease progression, from a patient treated with ibrutinib. The CDR3 coding sequence is TGTGCCAGCAGCTGGGACAGGACCAACGAGCAGTACTTC. Translating it yields CASSWDRTNEQYF.